This TCR beta chain was documented in a study of cytomegalovirus exposure and HLA in healthy donors. Study summary: Researchers found that roughly 77% of fewer than 450 genotyped donors fell within the Caucasian-associated ancestry cluster. Study outcomes and limitations: A few CMV-associated chains were confirmed in vitro to be specific for CMV antigens. Later on, analysis showed that most CMV-associated TCR beta chains appeared to be HLA-restricted. In a later analysis, an Asian-associated ancestry cluster reportedly showed fewer N-insertions than the approximately 640-donor mean.

With 60 Vbeta and 13 Jbeta primers, the PCR was carried out. Repertoires were generated with immunoSEQ multiplex PCR, while TCRdb's copy carries only in-frame clones and drops some. The repertoire holds some 190,000 clones, with about 69% as singletons. The V end lost 4 bases, the J end lost 6 bases, and 6 bases lay between the germline ends. This CDR3 comprises 12 residues. Germline CDR1 reads MNHEY; CDR2 reads SMNVEV (reference sequence). In the case of this clone: What it recognizes is unknown.

Sequencing input: PBMCs. The source is a young man in good health and CMV-seropositive. This chain joins TRBV27 and TRBJ2-2; D uncertain. Here the CDR3 reads CASSWSPGELFF. CDR3 in DNA: TGTGCCAGCAGTTGGAGTCCCGGGGAGCTGTTTTTT.